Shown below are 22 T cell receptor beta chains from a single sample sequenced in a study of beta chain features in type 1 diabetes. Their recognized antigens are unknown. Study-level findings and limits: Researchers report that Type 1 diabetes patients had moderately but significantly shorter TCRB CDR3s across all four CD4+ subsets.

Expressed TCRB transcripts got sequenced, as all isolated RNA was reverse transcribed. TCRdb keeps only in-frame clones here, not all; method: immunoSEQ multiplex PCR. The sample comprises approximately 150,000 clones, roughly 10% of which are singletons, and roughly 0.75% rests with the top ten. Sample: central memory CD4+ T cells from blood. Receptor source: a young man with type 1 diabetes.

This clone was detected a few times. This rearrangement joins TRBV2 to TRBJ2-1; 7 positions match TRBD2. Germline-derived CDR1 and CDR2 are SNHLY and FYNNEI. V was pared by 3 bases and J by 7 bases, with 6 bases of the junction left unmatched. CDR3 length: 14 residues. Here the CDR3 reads CASSEGDYGNEQFF. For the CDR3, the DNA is TGTGCCAGCAGTGAGGGGGACTACGGAAATGAGCAGTTCTTC.

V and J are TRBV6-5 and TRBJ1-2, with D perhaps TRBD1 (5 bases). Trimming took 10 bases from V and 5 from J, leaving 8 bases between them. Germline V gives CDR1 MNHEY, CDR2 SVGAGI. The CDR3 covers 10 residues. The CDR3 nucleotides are TGTGCCATACCAGGGTATGGCTACACCTTC. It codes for CAIPGYGYTF.

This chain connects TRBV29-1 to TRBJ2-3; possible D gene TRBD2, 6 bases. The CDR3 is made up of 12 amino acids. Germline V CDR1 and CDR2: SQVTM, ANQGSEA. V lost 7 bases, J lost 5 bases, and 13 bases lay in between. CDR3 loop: CSAGGRGDTQYF. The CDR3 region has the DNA TGCAGCGCAGGAGGGCGCGGAGATACGCAGTATTTT.

The chain's CDR3 is CASSLWGGRDITDTQYF. The CDR3, as DNA: TGTGCCAGCAGTTTATGGGGGGGGCGAGATATCACAGATACGCAGTATTTT. The chain joins TRBV28 to TRBJ2-3, with a tentative D call TRBD2 (7 bases). The V end lost 0 bases, the J end lost 2 bases, and 15 bases lay between the germline ends. CDR1 is MDHEN and CDR2 is SYDVKM in the germline V gene. This CDR3 is built from 17 residues.

CDR3 in DNA: TGTGCCAGCAGCCCTATAGCGGGGAGCTCCTACAATGAGCAGTTCTTC. This codes for CASSPIAGSSYNEQFF. This chain connects TRBV7-3 to TRBJ2-1, with 8 bases that match TRBD2. The V gene end was trimmed by 5 bases and the J gene end by 0 bases; junction bases not matched to a gene: 6. The germline CDR1 and CDR2 sequences are SGHTA and FQGTGA. The CDR3 has 16 residues.

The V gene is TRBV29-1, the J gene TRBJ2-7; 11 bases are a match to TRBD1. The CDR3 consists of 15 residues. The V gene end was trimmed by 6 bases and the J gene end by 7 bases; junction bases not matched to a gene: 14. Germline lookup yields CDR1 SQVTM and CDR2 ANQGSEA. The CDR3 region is CSVPKGGQGAREQYF. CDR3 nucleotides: TGCAGCGTCCCCAAGGGCGGACAGGGGGCGCGGGAGCAGTACTTC.

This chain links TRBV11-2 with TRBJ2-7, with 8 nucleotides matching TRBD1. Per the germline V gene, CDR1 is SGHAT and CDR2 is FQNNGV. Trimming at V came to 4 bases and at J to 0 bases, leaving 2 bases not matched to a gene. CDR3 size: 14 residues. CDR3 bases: TGTGCCAGCAGCTCAGACAGGGGCTCCTACGAGCAGTACTTC. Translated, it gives CASSSDRGSYEQYF.

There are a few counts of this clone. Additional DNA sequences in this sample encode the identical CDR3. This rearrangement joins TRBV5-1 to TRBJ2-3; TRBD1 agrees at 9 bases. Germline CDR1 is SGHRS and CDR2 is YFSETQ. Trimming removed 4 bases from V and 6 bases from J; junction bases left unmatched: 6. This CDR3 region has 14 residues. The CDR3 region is CASSPGQGADTQYF. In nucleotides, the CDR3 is TGCGCCAGCAGCCCGGGACAGGGAGCGGATACGCAGTATTTT.

The DNA of the CDR3 is TGTGCCAGCAGTCAAAGACGACAGACTAACTATGGCTACACCTTC. Translating it yields CASSQRRQTNYGYTF. This chain joins TRBV2 and TRBJ1-2; weak D call: TRBD1 (5 bases). From germline, CDR1 is SNHLY and CDR2 FYNNEI. This CDR3 is built from 15 residues. Trimming left V 5 bases short and J 0 bases short, with 13 bases between.

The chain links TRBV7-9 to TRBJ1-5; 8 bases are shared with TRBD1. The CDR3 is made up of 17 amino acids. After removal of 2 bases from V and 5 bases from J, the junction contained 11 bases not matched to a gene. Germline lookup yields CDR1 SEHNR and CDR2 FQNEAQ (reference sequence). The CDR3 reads CASSLSQGQGVDQPQHF. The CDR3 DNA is TGTGCCAGCAGCTTATCGCAAGGACAGGGCGTCGATCAGCCCCAGCATTTT.

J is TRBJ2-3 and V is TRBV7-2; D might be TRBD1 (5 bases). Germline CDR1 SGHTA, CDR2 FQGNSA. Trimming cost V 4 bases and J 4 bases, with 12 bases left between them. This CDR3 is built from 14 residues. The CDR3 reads CASSSQGSADTQYF. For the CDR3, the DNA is TGTGCCAGCAGCTCCCAGGGTTCTGCAGATACGCAGTATTTT.

The CDR3 loop reads CASRPDNQGGYTF. DNA of the CDR3: TGTGCCAGCAGGCCCGACAACCAGGGAGGCTACACCTTC. The chain joins TRBV2 to TRBJ1-2, with TRBD1 as a possible D gene (5 bases). The germline gives CDR1 SNHLY, CDR2 FYNNEI. The V and J ends lost 6 bases and 8 bases respectively, with 16 bases between them. The CDR3 consists of 13 residues.

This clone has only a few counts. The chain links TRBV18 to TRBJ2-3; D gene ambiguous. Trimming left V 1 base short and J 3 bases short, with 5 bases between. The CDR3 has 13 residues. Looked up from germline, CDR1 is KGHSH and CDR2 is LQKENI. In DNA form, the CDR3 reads TGTGCCAGCTCACCACGTGAGACAGATACGCAGTATTTT. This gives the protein CASSPRETDTQYF.

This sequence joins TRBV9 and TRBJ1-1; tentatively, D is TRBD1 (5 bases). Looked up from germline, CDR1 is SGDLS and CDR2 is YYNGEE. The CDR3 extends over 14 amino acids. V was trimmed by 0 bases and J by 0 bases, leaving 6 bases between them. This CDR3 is CASSVARVNTEAFF. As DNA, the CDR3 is TGTGCCAGCAGCGTAGCCAGGGTGAACACTGAAGCTTTCTTT. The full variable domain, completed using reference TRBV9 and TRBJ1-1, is DSGVTQTPKHLITATGQRVTLRCSPRSGDLSVYWYQQSLDQGLQFLIQYYNGEERAKGNILERFSAQQFPDLHSELNLSSLELGDSALYFCASSVARVNTEAFFGQGTRLTVV.

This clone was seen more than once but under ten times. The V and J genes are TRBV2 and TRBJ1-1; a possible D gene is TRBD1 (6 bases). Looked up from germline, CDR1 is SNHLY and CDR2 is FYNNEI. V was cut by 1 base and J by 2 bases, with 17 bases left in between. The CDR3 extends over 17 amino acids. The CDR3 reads CASSEVGAGARNTEAFF. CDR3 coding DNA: TGTGCCAGCAGTGAAGTCGGGGCAGGGGCTAGAAACACTGAAGCTTTCTTT.

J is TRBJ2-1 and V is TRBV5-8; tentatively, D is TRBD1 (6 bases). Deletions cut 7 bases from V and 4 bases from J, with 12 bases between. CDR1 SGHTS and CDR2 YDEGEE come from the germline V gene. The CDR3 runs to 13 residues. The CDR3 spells CASGQGIYNEQFF. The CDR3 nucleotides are TGTGCCAGCGGTCAGGGGATATACAATGAGCAGTTCTTC.

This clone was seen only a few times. CDR3 region: CASSLQTVVNTEAFF. The CDR3, as DNA: TGTGCCAGCAGCTTACAGACAGTGGTGAACACTGAAGCTTTCTTT. The V and J genes are TRBV7-9 and TRBJ1-1; D is perhaps TRBD1 (5 bases). CDR3 length: 15 amino acids. The germline CDR1 and CDR2 sequences are SEHNR and FQNEAQ (reference sequence). V dropped 2 bases and J dropped 0 bases, with 10 bases sitting between them.

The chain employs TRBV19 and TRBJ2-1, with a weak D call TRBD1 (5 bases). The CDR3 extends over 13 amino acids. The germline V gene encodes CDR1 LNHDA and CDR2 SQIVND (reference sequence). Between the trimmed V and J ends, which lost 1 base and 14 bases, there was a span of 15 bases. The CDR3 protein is CASSIGAGQGEFF. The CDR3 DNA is TGTGCCAGTAGTATAGGAGCCGGTCAGGGTGAGTTCTTC. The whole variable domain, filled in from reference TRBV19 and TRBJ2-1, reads DGGITQSPKYLFRKEGQNVTLSCEQNLNHDAMYWYRQDPGQGLRLIYYSQIVNDFQKGDIAEGYSVSREKKESFPLTVTSAQKNPTAFYLCASSIGAGQGEFFGPGTRLTVL.

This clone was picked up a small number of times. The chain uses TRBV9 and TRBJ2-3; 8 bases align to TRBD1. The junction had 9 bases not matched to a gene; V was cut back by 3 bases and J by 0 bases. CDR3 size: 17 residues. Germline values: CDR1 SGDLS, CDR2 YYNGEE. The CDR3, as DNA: TGTGCCAGCAGCGCCCAATGGACAGGGACTAGCACAGATACGCAGTATTTT. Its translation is CASSAQWTGTSTDTQYF.

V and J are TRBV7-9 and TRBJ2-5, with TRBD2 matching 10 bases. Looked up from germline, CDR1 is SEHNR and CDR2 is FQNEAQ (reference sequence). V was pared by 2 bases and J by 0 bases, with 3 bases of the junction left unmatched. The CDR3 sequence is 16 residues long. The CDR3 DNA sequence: TGTGCCAGCAGCTTACTAGCGGGGGCCCACCAAGAGACCCAGTACTTC. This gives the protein CASSLLAGAHQETQYF.

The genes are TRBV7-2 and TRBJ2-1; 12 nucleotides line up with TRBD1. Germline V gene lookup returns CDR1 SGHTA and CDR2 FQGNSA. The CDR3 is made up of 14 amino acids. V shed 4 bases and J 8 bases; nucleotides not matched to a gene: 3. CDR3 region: CASSSGTGGYEQFF. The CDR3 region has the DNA TGTGCCAGCAGCTCCGGGACAGGGGGCTATGAGCAGTTCTTC.

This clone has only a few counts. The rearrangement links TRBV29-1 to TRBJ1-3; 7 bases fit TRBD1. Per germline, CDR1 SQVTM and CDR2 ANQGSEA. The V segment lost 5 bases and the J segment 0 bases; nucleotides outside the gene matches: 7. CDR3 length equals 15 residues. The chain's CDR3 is CSVTTGTDSGNTIYF. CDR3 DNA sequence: TGCAGCGTTACTACCGGGACAGACTCTGGAAACACCATATATTTT.